Listed below are T cell receptor beta chains from one sample, sequenced in a study. Sequencing was performed with immunoSEQ multiplex PCR; in TCRdb, only in-frame clones are kept and a portion is missing. This sample has tens of thousands of clones; 93% occur once, and the top ten carry around 4.5%. The sequencing sample was made of PBMCs. These receptors were obtained from a man in his forties or fifties with rheumatoid arthritis. The CDR3 runs from the conserved cysteine through the conserved F or W. D genes are given only for firm matches. Size tells how often a clone was seen (once, few, many) or the class of an expanded clone, and some rows leave it out.

D gene: TRBD2; clone size: NA; V gene: TRBV28; J gene: TRBJ2-7; CDR3 DNA: TGTGCCAGCAAAGCGGGAGGGAGCTCCTACGAGCAGTACTTC; CDR3 protein: CASKAGGSSYEQYF
D gene: NA; clone size: NA; V gene: TRBV5-8; J gene: TRBJ1-1; CDR3 DNA: TGTGCCAGCAGCTTGGGGCGGGGCTTGGGGACTGAAGCTTTCTTT; CDR3 protein: CASSLGRGLGTEAFF
D gene: NA; clone size: NA; V gene: TRBV28; J gene: TRBJ1-3; CDR3 DNA: TGTGCCACCATCGGGACTTCTGGAAACACCATATATTTT; CDR3 protein: CATIGTSGNTIYF
D gene: TRBD1; clone size: NA; V gene: TRBV20-1; J gene: TRBJ1-1; CDR3 DNA: TGCAGTGCCCGGGACAGGGGCGCAGGTTTCTTT; CDR3 protein: CSARDRGAGFF
D gene: NA; clone size: NA; V gene: TRBV7-2; J gene: TRBJ1-4; CDR3 DNA: TGTGCCAGCAGCTTAGGAGCAACTAATGAAAAACTGTTTTTT; CDR3 protein: CASSLGATNEKLFF
D gene: NA; clone size: few; V gene: TRBV9; J gene: TRBJ2-3; CDR3 DNA: TGTGCCAGCAGCGTAGGCCCCAGGGACACAGATACGCAGTATTTT; CDR3 protein: CASSVGPRDTDTQYF
D gene: NA; clone size: NA; V gene: TRBV3-1/TRBV3-2; J gene: TRBJ2-2; CDR3 DNA: TGTGCCAGCCGCGGTTTTAAAACCGGGGAGCTGTTTTTT; CDR3 protein: CASRGFKTGELFF
D gene: TRBD1; clone size: NA; V gene: TRBV11-3; J gene: TRBJ2-7; CDR3 DNA: TGTGCCAGCAGCCAGGGACAGGGGGCGAGGGAGCAGTACTTC; CDR3 protein: CASSQGQGAREQYF
D gene: NA; clone size: NA; V gene: TRBV7-9; J gene: TRBJ2-3; CDR3 DNA: TGTGCCAGCAGTGATGTCGGCCTCAGCACAGATACGCAGTATTTT; CDR3 protein: CASSDVGLSTDTQYF
D gene: NA; clone size: NA; V gene: TRBV5-1; J gene: TRBJ1-4; CDR3 DNA: TGCGCCAGCAGCTTGGCACGACGGACTAATGAAAAACTGTTTTTT; CDR3 protein: CASSLARRTNEKLFF
D gene: NA; clone size: NA; V gene: TRBV3-1/TRBV3-2; J gene: TRBJ1-1; CDR3 DNA: TGTGCCAGCAGCCATTATGCCAGGGGCCCGAACACTGAAGCTTTCTTT; CDR3 protein: CASSHYARGPNTEAFF
D gene: NA; clone size: NA; V gene: TRBV3-1/TRBV3-2; J gene: TRBJ2-3; CDR3 DNA: TGTGCCAGCAGCCAAGAGGCTCTAGCCCCAGATACGCAGTATTTT; CDR3 protein: CASSQEALAPDTQYF
D gene: TRBD2; clone size: NA; V gene: TRBV2; J gene: TRBJ2-7; CDR3 DNA: TGTGCCAGCAGTGTTGCGACTAGCGGGAGCCTCTCCTACGAGCAGTACTTC; CDR3 protein: CASSVATSGSLSYEQYF
D gene: TRBD2; clone size: NA; V gene: TRBV7-9; J gene: TRBJ2-5; CDR3 DNA: TGTGCCAGCAGCTTAGAGCGGGGGTACGAGACCCAGTACTTC; CDR3 protein: CASSLERGYETQYF
D gene: NA; clone size: NA; V gene: TRBV3-1/TRBV3-2; J gene: TRBJ1-3; CDR3 DNA: TGTGCCAGCAGCACAACAGGGAGAGCTGGAAACACCATATATTTT; CDR3 protein: CASSTTGRAGNTIYF
D gene: TRBD1; clone size: NA; V gene: TRBV4-2; J gene: TRBJ2-7; CDR3 DNA: TGTGCCAGCAGCCAACAACGGGACAGTGTTTGGTACTTC; CDR3 protein: CASSQQRDSVWYF
D gene: NA; clone size: NA; V gene: TRBV6-5; J gene: TRBJ2-3; CDR3 DNA: TGTGCCAGCAGTACTCAGGGGCGCACAGATACGCAGTATTTT; CDR3 protein: CASSTQGRTDTQYF
D gene: NA; clone size: NA; V gene: TRBV24-1; J gene: TRBJ2-2; CDR3 DNA: TGTGCCACCAGTGAGGGCGACCGGGGCAACACCGGGGAGCTGTTTTTT; CDR3 protein: CATSEGDRGNTGELFF
D gene: NA; clone size: NA; V gene: TRBV6-5; J gene: TRBJ2-5; CDR3 DNA: TGTGCCAGCAGGTGGGCTTACCAAGAGACCCAGTACTTC; CDR3 protein: CASRWAYQETQYF
D gene: NA; clone size: NA; V gene: TRBV10-1; J gene: TRBJ1-4; CDR3 DNA: TGCGCCAGCAGTACCGGGAGATTGGGTGATGAAAAACTGTTTTTT; CDR3 protein: CASSTGRLGDEKLFF
D gene: TRBD1; clone size: NA; V gene: TRBV19; J gene: TRBJ1-1; CDR3 DNA: TGTGCCAGTAGTATTGCCGGGACAGCGAACACTGAAGCTTTCTTT; CDR3 protein: CASSIAGTANTEAFF
D gene: NA; clone size: NA; V gene: TRBV5-1; J gene: TRBJ1-3; CDR3 DNA: TGCGCCAGCAGCTTGGGGGGAAACACCATATATTTT; CDR3 protein: CASSLGGNTIYF
D gene: NA; clone size: NA; V gene: TRBV5-6; J gene: TRBJ1-2; CDR3 DNA: TGTGCCAGCAGCCTCAGGGGAAGTTATGGCTACACCTTC; CDR3 protein: CASSLRGSYGYTF
D gene: NA; clone size: NA; V gene: TRBV4-1; J gene: TRBJ1-1; CDR3 DNA: TGCGCCAGCAGCCCGCCATCCTCCAACACTGAAGCTTTCTTT; CDR3 protein: CASSPPSSNTEAFF
D gene: NA; clone size: NA; V gene: TRBV5-1; J gene: TRBJ2-5; CDR3 DNA: TGCGCCAGCAGGAAGGGACCGCAACAAGAGACCCAGTACTTC; CDR3 protein: CASRKGPQQETQYF